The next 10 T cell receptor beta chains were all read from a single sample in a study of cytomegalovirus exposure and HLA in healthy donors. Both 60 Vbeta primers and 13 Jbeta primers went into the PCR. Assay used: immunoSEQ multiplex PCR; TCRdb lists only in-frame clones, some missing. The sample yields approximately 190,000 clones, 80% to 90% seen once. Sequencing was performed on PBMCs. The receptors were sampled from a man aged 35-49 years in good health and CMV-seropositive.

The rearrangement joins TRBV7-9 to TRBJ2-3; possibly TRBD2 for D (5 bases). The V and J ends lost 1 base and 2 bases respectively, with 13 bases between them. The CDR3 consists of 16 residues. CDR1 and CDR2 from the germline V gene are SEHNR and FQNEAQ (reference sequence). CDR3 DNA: TGTGCCAGCAGCTTAGGGGCTGAACGGGACACAGATACGCAGTATTTT. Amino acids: CASSLGAERDTDTQYF.

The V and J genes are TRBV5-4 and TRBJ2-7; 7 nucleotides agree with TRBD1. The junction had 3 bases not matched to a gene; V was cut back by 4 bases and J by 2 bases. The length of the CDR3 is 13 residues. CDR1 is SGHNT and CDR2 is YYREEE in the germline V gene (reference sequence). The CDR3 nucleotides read TGTGCCAGCAGCACGACAGGGACCTACGAGCAGTACTTC. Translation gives CASSTTGTYEQYF.

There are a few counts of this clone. CDR3 in DNA: TGTGCCTCCCGGGGGGGCGGCACCGGGGAGCTGTTTTTT. Encoded protein: CASRGGGTGELFF. The chain joins TRBV6-5 to TRBJ2-2; 8 bases line up with TRBD2. V lost 11 bases to trimming and J lost 4 bases; unmatched junction nucleotides: 6. From germline, CDR1 is MNHEY and CDR2 SVGAGI. The CDR3 extends over 13 amino acids.

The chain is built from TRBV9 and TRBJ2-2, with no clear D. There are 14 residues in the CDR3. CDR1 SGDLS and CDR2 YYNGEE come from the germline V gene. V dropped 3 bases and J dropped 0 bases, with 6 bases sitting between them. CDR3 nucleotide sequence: TGTGCCAGCAGCGGGCGGACGAACACCGGGGAGCTGTTTTTT. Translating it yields CASSGRTNTGELFF.

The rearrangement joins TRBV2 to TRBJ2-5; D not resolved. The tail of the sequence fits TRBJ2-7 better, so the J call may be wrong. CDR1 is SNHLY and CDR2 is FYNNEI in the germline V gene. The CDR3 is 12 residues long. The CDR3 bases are TGTGCCAGCAGGAGGCTCGCCTACGAGCAGTACTTC. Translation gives CASRRLAYEQYF.

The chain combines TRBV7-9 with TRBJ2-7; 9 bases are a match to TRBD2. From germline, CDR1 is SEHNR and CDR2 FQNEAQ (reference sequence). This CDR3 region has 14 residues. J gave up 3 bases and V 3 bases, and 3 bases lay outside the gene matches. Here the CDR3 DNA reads TGTGCCAGCAGCTTCTTAGCGGGAGACTACGAGCAGTACTTC. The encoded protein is CASSFLAGDYEQYF. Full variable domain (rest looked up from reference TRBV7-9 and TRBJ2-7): DTGVSQNPRHKITKRGQNVTFRCDPISEHNRLYWYRQTLGQGPEFLTYFQNEAQLEKSRLLSDRFSAERPKGSFSTLEIQRTEQGDSAMYLCASSFLAGDYEQYFGPGTRLTVT.

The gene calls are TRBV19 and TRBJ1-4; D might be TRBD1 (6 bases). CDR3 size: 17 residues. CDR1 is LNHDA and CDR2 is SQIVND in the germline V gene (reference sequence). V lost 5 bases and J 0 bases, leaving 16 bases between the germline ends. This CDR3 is CASSFRTAPSTNEKLFF. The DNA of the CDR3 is TGTGCCAGTAGTTTCCGGACAGCGCCCTCAACTAATGAAAAACTGTTTTTT.

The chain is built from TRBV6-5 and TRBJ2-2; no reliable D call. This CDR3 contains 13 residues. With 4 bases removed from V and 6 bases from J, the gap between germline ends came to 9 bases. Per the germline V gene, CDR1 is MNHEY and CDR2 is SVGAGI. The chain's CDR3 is CASSSFYAGELFF. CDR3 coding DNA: TGTGCCAGCAGTTCCTTCTACGCCGGGGAGCTGTTTTTT.

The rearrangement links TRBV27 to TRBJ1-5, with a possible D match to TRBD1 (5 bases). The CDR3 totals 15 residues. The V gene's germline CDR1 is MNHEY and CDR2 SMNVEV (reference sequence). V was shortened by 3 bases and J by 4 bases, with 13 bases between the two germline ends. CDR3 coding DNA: TGTGCCAGCAGTTTTGGTGACAGACTTAATCAGCCCCAGCATTTT. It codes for CASSFGDRLNQPQHF.

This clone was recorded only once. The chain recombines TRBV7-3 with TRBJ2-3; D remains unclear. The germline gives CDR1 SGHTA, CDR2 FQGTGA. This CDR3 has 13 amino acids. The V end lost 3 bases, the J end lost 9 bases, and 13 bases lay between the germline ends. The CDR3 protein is CASSFQAQSTQYF. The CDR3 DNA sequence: TGTGCCAGCAGCTTTCAGGCACAGAGCACGCAGTATTTT.